Below are 16 T cell receptor beta chains sequenced from a single sample in a study of blood T cell repertoires in COVID-19. Sequencing was performed with immunoSEQ multiplex PCR; in TCRdb, only in-frame clones are kept and a portion is missing. The sample lists some 100,000 clones, about 91% occurring once. Material: peripheral blood. The receptors were sampled from a man aged 50 to 59 with COVID-19, enrolled during active disease.

J is TRBJ2-1 and V is TRBV28; 7 bases agree with TRBD2. The germline CDR1 and CDR2 sequences are MDHEN and SYDVKM. The CDR3 runs to 18 residues. V was clipped by 5 bases and J by 9 bases; unmatched bases: 22. DNA for the CDR3: TGTGCCAGCAGTCCCTTGGTTCGGGAAGGCCCGGGAGGTGGTGAGCAGTTCTTC. Protein sequence: CASSPLVREGPGGGEQFF.

The chain has TRBV21-1 and TRBJ1-5; the table names TRBD1, a call not compared with the DNA. TRBV21-1 is reported as a pseudogene. This CDR3 is built from 19 residues. CDR3 sequence (DNA): TGTGCCAGCAGCAAATTCCCCCGCTCAGGGGTTACGAGCAATCAGCCCCAGCATTTT. Translating gives CASSKFPRSGVTSNQPQHF.

The chain joins TRBV18 to TRBJ2-2; D may be TRBD2 (6 bases). The CDR3 is made up of 16 amino acids. CDR1 KGHSH and CDR2 LQKENI come from the germline V gene. V shed 1 base and J shed 1 base, with 10 bases lying between them. For the CDR3, the DNA is TGTGCCAGCTCACCACGGGCTAGCGAGAACACCGGGGAGCTGTTTTTT. Its translation is CASSPRASENTGELFF.

The chain employs TRBV4-1 and TRBJ1-2; a possible D gene is TRBD1 (5 bases). The CDR3 has 15 residues. CDR1 MGHRA and CDR2 YSYEKL come from the germline V gene. The V end was cut by 7 bases, the J end by 4 bases, with 19 bases between. CDR3 protein: CASMPRQTAPYGYTF. CDR3 bases: TGCGCCAGCATGCCAAGACAGACAGCGCCCTATGGCTACACCTTC.

V gene TRBV11-2 combines with J gene TRBJ1-1; D remains ambiguous. V gave up 0 bases and J gave up 0 bases, with 5 bases separating them. Germline V CDR1 and CDR2: SGHAT, FQNNGV. This CDR3 has 14 amino acids. The CDR3 DNA reads as TGTGCCAGCAGCTTAGATTACATGAACACTGAAGCTTTCTTT. Protein sequence: CASSLDYMNTEAFF.

The chain joins TRBV7-3 to TRBJ2-3, with TRBD1 matching over 7 bases. The CDR3 covers 14 residues. Germline V lookup: CDR1 SGHTA, CDR2 FQGTGA. After removal of 1 base from V and 7 bases from J, the junction contained 5 bases not matched to a gene. The CDR3 protein is CASSLMSGGYTQYF. CDR3 bases: TGTGCCAGCAGCTTAATGTCAGGGGGATATACGCAGTATTTT.

The rearrangement links TRBV11-2 to TRBJ2-7; TRBD1 aligns across 10 bases. Germline CDR1 is SGHAT and CDR2 is FQNNGV. This CDR3 has 16 residues. J was trimmed by 5 bases and V by 4 bases; bases with no gene match: 11. The CDR3, as DNA: TGTGCCAGCAGCTCCCGTCCGGGACAGGGGTACCACGAGCAGTACTTC. Translation gives CASSSRPGQGYHEQYF. The whole variable domain, filled in from reference TRBV11-2 and TRBJ2-7, reads EAGVAQSPRYKIIEKRQSVAFWCNPISGHATLYWYQQILGQGPKLLIQFQNNGVVDDSQLPKDRFSAERLKGVDSTLKIQPAKLEDSAVYLCASSSRPGQGYHEQYFGPGTRLTVT.

The rearrangement links TRBV28 to TRBJ2-5; 10 bases line up with TRBD2. This CDR3 region has 12 residues. Germline V gene data show CDR1 as MDHEN and CDR2 as SYDVKM. V trimming: 8 bases; J trimming: 4 bases; junction bases outside the gene matches: 1. The CDR3 is CASRTSGETQYF. CDR3 bases: TGTGCCAGCCGGACTAGCGGAGAGACCCAGTACTTC.

This clone was seen once. The CDR3 nucleotides read TGTGCCAGCAGCTCGAGAGGGACAGCGAACACTGAAGCTTTCTTT. Protein product: CASSSRGTANTEAFF. The chain links TRBV7-8 to TRBJ1-1; 7 bases are shared with TRBD1. The CDR3 runs 15 residues. Germline loops: CDR1 SGHVS, CDR2 FQNEAQ. Unmatched junction bases numbered 6, after V lost 4 bases and J lost 1 base. Full variable domain (remainder filled in from reference TRBV7-8 and TRBJ1-1): GAGVSQSPRYKVAKRGQDVALRCDPISGHVSLFWYQQALGQGPEFLTYFQNEAQLDKSGLPSDRFFAERPEGSVSTLKIQRTQQEDSAVYLCASSSRGTANTEAFFGQGTRLTVV.

The J gene is TRBJ2-7, the V gene TRBV7-9; the match to TRBD2 covers 8 bases. The germline CDR1 and CDR2 sequences are SEHNR and FQNEAQ (reference sequence). The CDR3 consists of 15 residues. After removal of 5 bases from V and 3 bases from J, the junction contained 9 bases not matched to a gene. The CDR3 nucleotides read TGTGCCAGCAGCCCCACGGCGCGGGAGGACTACGAGCAGTACTTC. This gives the protein CASSPTAREDYEQYF. The full variable domain, completed using reference TRBV7-9 and TRBJ2-7, is DTGVSQNPRHKITKRGQNVTFRCDPISEHNRLYWYRQTLGQGPEFLTYFQNEAQLEKSRLLSDRFSAERPKGSFSTLEIQRTEQGDSAMYLCASSPTAREDYEQYFGPGTRLTVT.

V gene TRBV6-5 combines with J gene TRBJ2-7; D is possibly TRBD2 (5 bases). The ends were cut back, 6 bases at V and 1 base at J, with 10 bases in the middle. The CDR3 is 13 amino acids. Germline-derived CDR1 and CDR2 are MNHEY and SVGAGI. This CDR3 reads CASSGLSSYEQYF. CDR3 sequence (DNA): TGTGCCAGCAGCGGACTCAGTTCCTACGAGCAGTACTTC.

The chain combines TRBV5-1 with TRBJ1-1; no clear D. Germline lookup yields CDR1 SGHRS and CDR2 YFSETQ. This CDR3 contains 18 residues. Trimming stripped 4 bases from V and 4 bases from J, with 26 bases between. Here the CDR3 reads CASSLWAGSPGIGTEAFF. CDR3 coding DNA: TGCGCCAGCAGCCTCTGGGCAGGATCGCCCGGAATCGGCACTGAAGCTTTCTTT. Based on the CDR3 plus reference TRBV5-1 and TRBJ1-1, the full variable domain is KAGVTQTPRYLIKTRGQQVTLSCSPISGHRSVSWYQQTPGQGLQFLFEYFSETQRNKGNFPGRFSGRQFSNSRSEMNVSTLELGDSALYLCASSLWAGSPGIGTEAFFGQGTRLTVV.

V and J are TRBV5-1 and TRBJ2-1; 9 bases align to TRBD1. Trimming at V came to 4 bases and at J to 5 bases, leaving 7 bases not matched to a gene. CDR1 and CDR2 (germline): SGHRS, YFSETQ. This CDR3 contains 15 residues. The CDR3 DNA sequence: TGCGCCAGCAGCGCGGACAGGGGAGGGCACAATGAGCAGTTCTTC. Translating it yields CASSADRGGHNEQFF.

CDR3 nucleotides: TGTGCCAGCGGAAGGCGGGGGGGACTGATTCCAGATACGCAGTATTTT. Protein product: CASGRRGGLIPDTQYF. The chain combines TRBV7-2 with TRBJ2-3; 9 bases line up with TRBD2. V lost 8 bases and J lost 4; bases outside the gene matches: 13. The CDR3 spans 16 residues. Germline CDR1 is SGHTA and CDR2 is FQGNSA.

This clone has only a few counts. The chain has TRBV5-5 and TRBJ1-6, with TRBD1 identical over 8 bases. The CDR3 contains 15 residues. V shed 5 bases and J 9 bases; nucleotides not matched to a gene: 10. Germline V CDR1 and CDR2: SGHKS, YYEKEE (reference sequence). Here the CDR3 DNA reads TGTGCCAGCAGGCGGGACAGGCCGGCGGGTTCACCCCTCCACTTT. It translates to CASRRDRPAGSPLHF.

The J gene is TRBJ1-2, the V gene TRBV6-5; D perhaps matches TRBD1 (5 bases). The CDR3 runs 13 residues. Germline CDR1 and CDR2: MNHEY and SVGAGI. Trimming removed 2 bases at V and 3 bases at J, with 7 bases between. The CDR3 spells CASSYAGDYGYTF. CDR3 coding DNA: TGTGCCAGCAGTTACGCGGGGGACTATGGCTACACCTTC.